Presented here are 30 T cell receptor beta chains from one specimen sequenced in a study of human T cells and chemical hapten exposure. Each CDR3 protein is one row after TCRdb ran MiXCR on the RACE reads. The table shows approximately 87,000 distinct CDR3 sequences, with about an eighth occurring only once. The time point was: patch test 2, 6 weeks after DPC sensitization. Treatment specified: therapeutic diphenylcyclopropenone sensitization with weekly scalp DPC. Material: whole blood, obtained in connection with sensitization to the hapten diphenylcyclopropenone (DPC). These TCRs come from a woman in her thirties or forties with alopecia areata. Some clones in this sample may be carry-over from other donors' samples.

This clonotype showed up many times. The V gene is TRBV13, the J gene TRBJ1-2; 8 positions agree with TRBD1. V shed 5 bases, J shed 5 bases, and the junction held 10 bases outside the gene matches. The CDR3 extends over 15 amino acids. Germline CDR1 and CDR2: PRHDT and FYEKMQ (reference sequence). CDR3 in DNA: TGTGCCAGCAGCCATATGGGACAGGCGTTATATGGCTACACCTTC. Translation: CASSHMGQALYGYTF. Full variable domain (missing parts from reference TRBV13 and TRBJ1-2): AAGVIQSPRHLIKEKRETATLKCYPIPRHDTVYWYQQGPGQDPQFLISFYEKMQSDKGSIPDRFSAQQFSDYHSELNMSSLELGDSALYFCASSHMGQALYGYTFGSGTRLTVV.

This clonotype is a singleton in its sample. The chain recombines TRBV6-2 or TRBV6-3 with TRBJ2-6, with 8 positions matching TRBD2. CDR3 size: 18 residues. CDR1 MNHEY and CDR2 SVGEGT come from the germline V gene. Trimming at V came to 6 bases and at J to 0 bases, leaving 10 bases not matched to a gene. CDR3 nucleotide sequence: TGTGCCAGCAGCTACGGGCTAGCGGGTTCCTCTGGGGCCAACGTCCTGACTTTC. Its protein product is CASSYGLAGSSGANVLTF.

The table lists this clonotype with a few counts. CDR3 sequence reads: CAISRDRGSGNTIYF. The CDR3 DNA reads TGTGCCATCTCCCGGGACAGGGGTTCTGGAAACACCATATATTTT. V is TRBV10-3 and J is TRBJ1-3; 10 bases fit TRBD1. J was trimmed by 1 base and V by 8 bases; bases with no gene match: 5. Germline CDR1 ENHRY, CDR2 SYGVKD. The CDR3 length is 15 residues.

This clonotype was seen ten or more times. The chain recombines TRBV6-5 with TRBJ1-2, with D maybe TRBD1 (5 bases). The V end lost 2 bases, the J end lost 2 bases, and 12 bases lay between the germline ends. The CDR3 extends over 15 amino acids. Germline V CDR1 and CDR2: MNHEY, SVGAGI. The CDR3 region is CASSYHVGGNYGYTF. The CDR3 bases are TGTGCCAGCAGTTACCACGTGGGGGGGAACTATGGCTACACCTTC.

This clonotype was seen ten or more times. V is TRBV5-1 and J is TRBJ2-1, with D unclear. This CDR3 has 11 amino acids. CDR1 and CDR2 from the germline V gene are SGHRS and YFSETQ. Trimming left V 5 bases short and J 9 bases short, with 9 bases between. The CDR3 DNA is TGCGCCAGCAGTTCTTCCGGTGAGCAGTTCTTC. This codes for CASSSSGEQFF.

This clonotype was detected ten times or more. The gene calls are TRBV4-1 and TRBJ1-5, with unresolved D. The V gene lost 1 base and the J gene lost 1 base, with 11 bases spanning the gap. The CDR3 is made up of 16 amino acids. The germline CDR1 and CDR2 sequences are MGHRA and YSYEKL. The CDR3 nucleotides read TGCGCCAGCAGCCAAGGTGGGGTTGGGAGCAATCAGCCCCAGCATTTT. This codes for CASSQGGVGSNQPQHF.

This clonotype occurred a few times. The rearrangement uses TRBV18 and TRBJ2-2, with D perhaps TRBD1 (5 bases). CDR1 is KGHSH, CDR2 LQKENI, per germline. There are 16 residues in the CDR3. V was clipped by 0 bases and J by 1 base, with 9 bases between them. The CDR3 sequence is CASSPPVTENTGELFF. CDR3 DNA: TGTGCCAGCTCACCACCTGTGACAGAGAACACCGGGGAGCTGTTTTTT.

CDR3 residues: CASSPNTMGYYGYTF. The DNA of the CDR3 is TGTGCCAGCTCACCAAACACAATGGGCTACTATGGCTACACCTTC. This chain connects TRBV18 to TRBJ1-2; the D is unclear. The germline V gene encodes CDR1 KGHSH and CDR2 LQKENI. This CDR3 has 15 amino acids. Trimming cost V 2 bases and J 3 bases, with 13 bases left between them.

Only a few counts were recorded for this clonotype. The chain carries TRBV18 and TRBJ2-2; TRBD1 matches at 9 bases. The V gene end was trimmed by 0 bases and the J gene end by 3 bases; junction bases not matched to a gene: 2. CDR1 is KGHSH and CDR2 is LQKENI in the germline V gene. The CDR3 has 16 residues. The CDR3 protein is CASSPPGQGDTGELFF. The CDR3 DNA reads TGTGCCAGCTCACCACCGGGACAGGGCGACACCGGGGAGCTGTTTTTT.

A few counts support this clonotype. The J gene is TRBJ2-4, the V gene TRBV28; no reliable D call. Germline V gene lookup returns CDR1 MDHEN and CDR2 SYDVKM. The CDR3 is 12 residues long. The ends were cut back, 3 bases at V and 10 bases at J, with 10 bases in the middle. CDR3 protein: CASSFIGDIQYF. The CDR3 DNA follows: TGTGCCAGCAGTTTTATCGGAGATATTCAGTACTTC.

J is TRBJ1-3 and V is TRBV7-9; D unclear. V lost 7 bases to trimming and J lost 6 bases, with 16 bases between them. The CDR3 runs to 14 residues. CDR1 and CDR2 from the germline V gene are SEHNR and FQNEAQ (reference sequence). The CDR3 loop is CASTAAGSQNTIYF. CDR3 sequence (DNA): TGTGCCAGCACCGCCGCCGGGTCGCAAAACACCATATATTTT.

The gene calls are TRBV7-9 and TRBJ2-5; D is unresolved. Germline loops: CDR1 SEHNR, CDR2 FQNEAQ (reference sequence). The CDR3 length is 14 residues. The ends were cut back, 1 base at V and 5 bases at J, with 11 bases in the middle. The CDR3: CASSLEGTPETQYF. CDR3 DNA sequence: TGTGCCAGCAGCTTAGAGGGAACCCCCGAGACCCAGTACTTC.

The chain employs TRBV3-2 and TRBJ1-4. TRBV3-2 is flagged as a pseudogene. The CDR3 has 15 amino acids. CDR3 residues: CASTLKWQAHEKLFF. The CDR3 nucleotides read TGTGCCAGCACCCTCAAGTGGCAGGCCCATGAAAAACTGTTTTTT.

The rearrangement links TRBV25-1 to TRBJ2-7, with D possibly being TRBD1 (5 bases). The CDR3 has 12 amino acids. Germline CDR1 reads MGHDK; CDR2 reads SYGVNS. Trimming left V 10 bases short and J 6 bases short, with 16 bases between. The CDR3 loop is CATQVETAEQYF. CDR3 in DNA: TGTGCCACCCAGGTGGAGACAGCCGAGCAGTACTTC.

This rearrangement joins TRBV29-1 to TRBJ2-6; perhaps D is TRBD1 or TRBD2 (5 bases each). The CDR3 covers 14 residues. V was trimmed by 1 base and J by 2 bases, leaving 6 bases between them. Germline CDR1 and CDR2: SQVTM and ANQGSEA. DNA of the CDR3: TGCAGCGTTGAAGGAGGGGCTGGGGCCAACGTCCTGACTTTC. It specifies CSVEGGAGANVLTF.

This clonotype has a handful of counts. This sequence joins TRBV12-5 and TRBJ2-1, with TRBD1 matching over 10 bases. This CDR3 spans 16 amino acids. V trimming: 1 base; J trimming: 5 bases; junction bases outside the gene matches: 5. Germline assignment: CDR1 LGHNT and CDR2 FRNRAP. The chain's CDR3 is CASGLDGQGVNNEQFF. In nucleotides, the CDR3 is TGTGCTAGTGGTTTGGACGGACAGGGGGTGAACAATGAGCAGTTCTTC.

This clonotype came up many times. The genes are TRBV27 and TRBJ2-3; D is perhaps TRBD2 (6 bases). Trimming left V 6 bases short and J 6 bases short, with 16 bases between. CDR1 and CDR2 (germline): MNHEY, SMNVEV (reference sequence). The CDR3 is made up of 14 amino acids. In DNA form, the CDR3 reads TGTGCCAGCAGGCCCGGGACTCCCGGGGATACGCAGTATTTT. Its protein is CASRPGTPGDTQYF.

The gene calls are TRBV28 and TRBJ2-7; 7 bases line up with TRBD2. The CDR3 covers 15 residues. V shed 5 bases and J 3 bases; nucleotides not matched to a gene: 10. Per the germline V gene, CDR1 is MDHEN and CDR2 is SYDVKM. Here the CDR3 reads CASSQTGTNYYEQYF. CDR3 DNA sequence: TGTGCCAGCAGTCAGACCGGGACTAATTACTACGAGCAGTACTTC.

The sample holds a few counts of this clonotype. V is TRBV7-2 and J is TRBJ2-4; D perhaps matches TRBD2 (5 bases). V gave up 2 bases and J gave up 10 bases, with 15 bases separating them. CDR1 SGHTA and CDR2 FQGNSA come from the germline V gene. The CDR3 is 14 residues long. The CDR3 region is CASSLSPGSKIQYF. The CDR3 coding sequence is TGTGCCAGCAGCTTAAGTCCGGGGAGTAAGATTCAGTACTTC.

This clonotype was counted a few times. This chain connects TRBV27 to TRBJ2-2; D gene unclear. V dropped 5 bases and J dropped 6 bases, with 7 bases sitting between them. The germline CDR1 and CDR2 sequences are MNHEY and SMNVEV (reference sequence). The CDR3 totals 12 residues. The CDR3: CASSPSPGELFF. CDR3 in DNA: TGTGCCAGCAGTCCATCCCCCGGGGAGCTGTTTTTT.

The chain combines TRBV11-1 with TRBJ2-2, with D tentatively TRBD2 (5 bases). Germline V gives CDR1 SGHAT, CDR2 FQDESV (reference sequence). The CDR3 contains 13 residues. V was pared by 1 base and J by 9 bases, with 9 bases between. As DNA, the CDR3 is TGTGCCAGCAGCTTAGGGGAGCGCCGGGAGCTGTTTTTT. This codes for CASSLGERRELFF. Together with reference TRBV11-1 and TRBJ2-2, the CDR3 gives the full variable domain: EAEVAQSPRYKITEKSQAVAFWCDPISGHATLYWYRQILGQGPELLVQFQDESVVDDSQLPKDRFSAERLKGVDSTLKIQPAELGDSAMYLCASSLGERRELFFGEGSRLTVL.

This clonotype was observed at least ten times. The chain joins TRBV7-2 to TRBJ1-1; a possible D gene is TRBD1 (6 bases). The CDR3 runs to 14 residues. V was shortened by 1 base and J by 5 bases, with 11 bases between the two germline ends. Germline CDR1 is SGHTA and CDR2 is FQGNSA. CDR3 residues: CASSLVGGETEAFF. As DNA, the CDR3 is TGTGCCAGCAGCTTAGTAGGGGGAGAGACTGAAGCTTTCTTT.

The table lists this clonotype with many counts. V is TRBV29-1 and J is TRBJ1-2; 7 nucleotides match TRBD1. Unmatched junction bases numbered 7, after V lost 7 bases and J lost 8 bases. The CDR3 covers 11 residues. Germline assignment: CDR1 SQVTM and CDR2 ANQGSEA. The CDR3 loop reads CSDDRAGGYTF. CDR3 bases: TGCAGCGACGACAGGGCTGGAGGCTACACCTTC.

This clonotype was picked up many times. V and J are TRBV18 and TRBJ1-2; D may be TRBD1 (6 bases). V was clipped by 3 bases and J by 4 bases, with 15 bases between them. The CDR3 totals 15 residues. Germline V gene data show CDR1 as KGHSH and CDR2 as LQKENI. This chain's CDR3 is CASSPLRDIGYGYTF. CDR3 in DNA: TGTGCCAGCTCACCCCTTCGGGACATCGGCTATGGCTACACCTTC.

The J gene is TRBJ1-1, the V gene TRBV20-1; tentatively, D is TRBD1 (6 bases). V lost 8 bases to trimming and J lost 4 bases, with 14 bases between them. Germline-derived CDR1 and CDR2 are DFQATT and SNEGSKA (reference sequence). This CDR3 contains 12 residues. CDR3 region: CSIEGGRTEAFF. In DNA form, the CDR3 reads TGCAGTATTGAAGGGGGGCGCACTGAAGCTTTCTTT.

This chain links TRBV3-1 with TRBJ2-3; 7 bases line up with TRBD1. The CDR3 runs 15 residues. Germline loops: CDR1 LGHDT, CDR2 YNNKEL (reference sequence). V shed 2 bases, J shed 2 bases, and the junction held 4 bases outside the gene matches. The CDR3 sequence is CASSQRGQDTDTQYF. The CDR3 DNA sequence: TGTGCCAGCAGCCAAAGAGGACAGGACACAGATACGCAGTATTTT.

In this sample, this clonotype turned up a few times. The J gene is TRBJ2-1, the V gene TRBV24-1, with unresolved D. Germline values: CDR1 KGHDR, CDR2 SFDVKD. The V and J ends lost 3 bases and 1 base respectively, with 9 bases between them. The CDR3 length is 15 residues. CDR3 sequence (DNA): TGTGCCACCAGTGATCCCTATTCGTCCTACAATGAGCAGTTCTTC. Protein sequence: CATSDPYSSYNEQFF.

This clonotype occurred a few times. The chain links TRBV5-4 to TRBJ2-7; 10 bases line up with TRBD1. The CDR3 spans 15 residues. The ends lost 0 bases at V and 3 bases at J; junction bases unmatched: 3. Per the germline V gene, CDR1 is SGHNT and CDR2 is YYREEE (reference sequence). The CDR3 sequence is CASSLAGQGNYEQYF. In nucleotides, the CDR3 is TGTGCCAGCAGCTTGGCGGGACAGGGGAACTACGAGCAGTACTTC.

This clonotype was found many times. V usage is TRBV7-2 and J usage is TRBJ2-1, with TRBD2 matching 8 bases. J lost 5 bases, V lost 3 bases, and 6 bases had no gene match. Germline assignment: CDR1 SGHTA and CDR2 FQGNSA. The CDR3 spans 15 residues. The CDR3 loop is CASSFSAGVDNEQFF. DNA for the CDR3: TGTGCCAGCAGCTTCTCAGCGGGAGTTGACAATGAGCAGTTCTTC.

This clonotype was seen ten or more times. The rearrangement uses TRBV7-2 and TRBJ1-2; D gene ambiguous. The CDR3 sequence is 16 residues long. The germline V and J ends were trimmed by 3 bases and 4 bases, with 18 bases remaining between them. Germline loops: CDR1 SGHTA, CDR2 FQGNSA. CDR3: CASSFSGSMAGYGYTF. CDR3 nucleotides: TGTGCCAGCAGCTTCTCGGGAAGTATGGCGGGCTATGGCTACACCTTC.